The next 31 T cell receptor beta chains were all read from a single sample in a study of blood T cell repertoires in COVID-19. The method was immunoSEQ multiplex PCR; TCRdb's version includes in-frame clones alone and lacks a portion of them. Altogether about 69,000 clones are present, 60% to 85% being singletons, with the ten largest covering about 15%. Sample: peripheral blood. The receptors derive from a man aged 55 to 70 with acute or convalescent COVID-19.

The sample holds a few counts of this clone. This rearrangement joins TRBV7-2 to TRBJ1-1; D might be TRBD1 (5 bases). The CDR3 spans 15 residues. Deletions cut 5 bases from V and 1 base from J, with 14 bases between. Per germline, CDR1 SGHTA and CDR2 FQGNSA. The CDR3: CASSLRAGENTEAFF. Written as DNA, the CDR3 is TGTGCCAGCAGCCTACGAGCGGGGGAGAACACTGAAGCTTTCTTT. The entire variable domain, with the rest obtained from reference TRBV7-2 and TRBJ1-1, is as follows: GAGVSQSPSNKVTEKGKDVELRCDPISGHTALYWYRQSLGQGLEFLIYFQGNSAPDKSGLPSDRFSAERTGGSVSTLTIQRTQQEDSAVYLCASSLRAGENTEAFFGQGTRLTVV.

The chain joins TRBV10-3 to TRBJ1-1; a weak D match, TRBD1 (5 bases). Deletions cut 5 bases from V and 1 base from J, with 11 bases between. Germline CDR1 ENHRY, CDR2 SYGVKD. CDR3 length: 14 residues. CDR3: CAISRGTPNTEAFF. In DNA, the CDR3 is TGTGCCATCAGTCGCGGGACCCCGAACACTGAAGCTTTCTTT.

This clone was detected only a few times. As DNA, the CDR3 is TGTGCTAGACCTCGGGACAGAGCCGATGGCACTGAAGCTTTCTTT. It translates to CARPRDRADGTEAFF. V gene TRBV2 combines with J gene TRBJ1-1, with 7 bases lining up with TRBD1. CDR1 SNHLY and CDR2 FYNNEI come from the germline V gene. The CDR3 has 15 residues. The full variable domain, rest sourced from reference TRBV2 and TRBJ1-1, is EPEVTQTPSHQVTQMGQEVILRCVPISNHLYFYWYRQILGQKVEFLVSFYNNEISEKSEIFDDQFSVERPDGSNFTLKIRSTKLEDSAMYFCARPRDRADGTEAFFGQGTRLTVV.

The chain has TRBV6-5 and TRBJ1-1; TRBD1 matches 11 bases. This CDR3 spans 14 amino acids. The germline CDR1 and CDR2 sequences are MNHEY and SVGAGI. V was pared by 5 bases and J by 4 bases, with 3 bases of the junction left unmatched. The CDR3 spells CASSLGQGATEAFF. CDR3 in DNA: TGTGCCAGCAGTCTCGGACAGGGGGCCACTGAAGCTTTCTTT.

V is TRBV14 and J is TRBJ1-3, with no clear D. Germline V gene data show CDR1 as SGHDN and CDR2 as FVKESK. This CDR3 contains 18 residues. Trimming removed 1 base from V and 4 bases from J, with 20 bases in between. The CDR3 DNA sequence: TGTGCCAGCAGCCAAGGCCAGCAAGAGAAGGCCGGGGGAAACACCATATATTTT. This sequence encodes CASSQGQQEKAGGNTIYF.

The V gene is TRBV21-1, the J gene TRBJ1-4; the table's D gene call, TRBD1, was not cross checked with the DNA. TRBV21-1 is reported as a pseudogene. This CDR3 contains 15 residues. This CDR3 reads CASSFTGTGCEKLFF. As DNA, the CDR3 is TGTGCCAGCAGCTTTACCGGGACAGGGTGTGAAAAACTGTTTTTT.

The table lists this clone with many counts. The chain links TRBV6-4 to TRBJ2-1; 15 positions agree with TRBD2. Trimming took 6 bases from V and 8 from J; bases not matched to a gene: 14. The CDR3 sequence is 18 residues long. Germline V lookup: CDR1 MRHNA, CDR2 SNTAGT. The CDR3 region is CASSERSGLAGGFDEQFF. DNA for the CDR3: TGTGCCAGCAGCGAAAGGTCGGGACTAGCGGGGGGTTTCGATGAGCAGTTCTTC.

This chain connects TRBV4-3 to TRBJ2-1; 13 nucleotides line up with TRBD2. Trimming took 4 bases from V and 7 from J; bases not matched to a gene: 7. The CDR3 contains 16 residues. From germline, CDR1 is LGHNA and CDR2 YSLEER. The CDR3 coding sequence is TGCGCCAGCAGCCCGTATGGGACTAGCGGGGAGAATGAGCAGTTCTTC. Residues: CASSPYGTSGENEQFF.

V is TRBV10-3 and J is TRBJ1-5; D might be TRBD1 (5 bases). Trimming left V 4 bases short and J 2 bases short, with 9 bases between. This CDR3 is 14 amino acids long. Germline CDR1 ENHRY, CDR2 SYGVKD. CDR3 sequence reads: CAISGGVGNQPQHF. The CDR3, as DNA: TGTGCCATCAGTGGGGGGGTTGGCAATCAGCCCCAGCATTTT.

J is TRBJ1-5 and V is TRBV15; no definite D call. Germline V gene lookup returns CDR1 LNHNV and CDR2 YYDKDF (reference sequence). The CDR3 covers 13 residues. With 6 bases removed from V and 5 bases from J, the gap between germline ends came to 11 bases. As DNA, the CDR3 is TGTGCCACCAGTGGGCAGTACGATCAGCCCCAGCATTTT. It is translated as CATSGQYDQPQHF.

The genes are TRBV18 and TRBJ1-2, with 7 positions matching TRBD1. The trim removed 5 bases at V and 4 bases at J, leaving 4 bases unmatched. Germline lookup yields CDR1 KGHSH and CDR2 LQKENI. This CDR3 is 13 amino acids long. The CDR3 DNA sequence: TGTGCCAGCTCAGAGGGGGCGAGCTATGGCTACACCTTC. It is translated as CASSEGASYGYTF. The full variable domain, its missing parts supplied by reference TRBV18 and TRBJ1-2, is NAGVMQNPRHLVRRRGQEARLRCSPMKGHSHVYWYRQLPEEGLKFMVYLQKENIIDESGMPKERFSAEFPKEGPSILRIQQVVRGDSAAYFCASSEGASYGYTFGSGTRLTVV.

This chain links TRBV5-1 with TRBJ2-7; the match to TRBD2 covers 12 bases. V shed 4 bases and J 5 bases; nucleotides not matched to a gene: 10. There are 16 residues in the CDR3. Germline values: CDR1 SGHRS, CDR2 YFSETQ. The CDR3 is CASSKGTSGLGDEQYF. In nucleotides, the CDR3 is TGCGCCAGCAGCAAAGGGACTAGCGGGCTCGGGGACGAGCAGTACTTC.

The gene calls are TRBV3-1 (or the pseudogene TRBV3-2) and TRBJ1-6; D possibly corresponds to TRBD1 (5 bases). The CDR3 is made up of 15 amino acids. Germline CDR1 LGHDT, CDR2 YNNKEL (reference sequence). V lost 0 bases, J lost 3 bases, and 6 bases lay in between. The CDR3 loop reads CASSQDRGYNSPLHF. The CDR3 region has the DNA TGTGCCAGCAGCCAAGATAGGGGCTATAATTCACCCCTCCACTTT.

The rearrangement uses TRBV11-3 and TRBJ2-3, with 10 bases aligning to TRBD1. The junction had 1 base not matched to a gene; V was cut back by 4 bases and J by 6 bases. CDR1 and CDR2 (germline): SGHNT, YENEEA. The CDR3 totals 13 residues. The CDR3 sequence: CASSSGQGDTQYF. In DNA, the CDR3 is TGTGCCAGCAGCTCGGGACAGGGGGATACGCAGTATTTT.

This clone was seen only a few times. The J gene is TRBJ2-1, the V gene TRBV7-8; a weak D match, TRBD1 (5 bases). V lost 4 bases and J lost 10, with 8 bases in between. Germline CDR1 SGHVS, CDR2 FQNEAQ. The CDR3 runs to 11 residues. CDR3 region: CASSYRREQFF. The CDR3 DNA reads TGTGCCAGCAGCTACAGGAGAGAGCAGTTCTTC.

This chain uses TRBV5-1 with TRBJ2-1, with TRBD2 matching over 11 bases. The germline V gene encodes CDR1 SGHRS and CDR2 YFSETQ. This CDR3 region has 14 residues. V shed 4 bases and J 8 bases; nucleotides not matched to a gene: 5. The CDR3 nucleotides are TGCGCCAGCAGCCCTGGACTAGCGGGTGATGAGCAGTTCTTC. Translated: CASSPGLAGDEQFF.

This chain connects TRBV19 to TRBJ2-3, with D possibly being TRBD2 (5 bases). The CDR3 contains 14 residues. The germline CDR1 and CDR2 sequences are LNHDA and SQIVND (reference sequence). With 3 bases removed from V and 4 bases from J, the gap between germline ends came to 11 bases. The CDR3 loop is CASSIMLAPDTQYF. The CDR3 DNA sequence: TGTGCCAGTAGTATCATGCTAGCTCCAGATACGCAGTATTTT.

This chain links TRBV7-2 with TRBJ2-1; no clear D gene. CDR1 SGHTA and CDR2 FQGNSA come from the germline V gene. V was cut by 4 bases and J by 3 bases, with 10 bases left in between. This CDR3 spans 14 amino acids. The CDR3 protein is CASSSPRFYNEQFF. The DNA for the CDR3 is TGTGCCAGCAGCTCGCCACGGTTCTACAATGAGCAGTTCTTC.

This chain uses TRBV10-3 with TRBJ2-1; TRBD1 matches at 9 bases. The germline gives CDR1 ENHRY, CDR2 SYGVKD. Unmatched junction bases numbered 7, after V lost 5 bases and J lost 5 bases. This CDR3 region has 15 residues. CDR3 nucleotide sequence: TGTGCCATCAGTCAGCCGGGACAGGGCAACAATGAGCAGTTCTTC. It yields the protein CAISQPGQGNNEQFF.

V is TRBV6-5 and J is TRBJ1-2, with a possible D match to TRBD1 (6 bases). This CDR3 comprises 12 residues. CDR1 MNHEY and CDR2 SVGAGI come from the germline V gene. V lost 2 bases and J lost 6, with 7 bases in between. In nucleotides, the CDR3 is TGTGCCAGCAGTTACGGGGGCCATGGCTACACCTTC. It translates to CASSYGGHGYTF.

The count of this clone is one. The J gene is TRBJ2-5, the V gene TRBV5-1; 7 nucleotides align to TRBD1. Germline loops: CDR1 SGHRS, CDR2 YFSETQ. With V trimmed by 0 bases and J by 2 bases, 4 bases remained unmatched. The CDR3 contains 15 residues. CDR3 in DNA: TGCGCCAGCAGCTTGGCCGGGACAGTTCAAGAGACCCAGTACTTC. As protein: CASSLAGTVQETQYF.

This sequence joins TRBV7-2 and TRBJ1-5; no definite D call. Germline loops: CDR1 SGHTA, CDR2 FQGNSA. The CDR3 runs 15 residues. V was pared by 5 bases and J by 2 bases, with 13 bases between. The CDR3, as DNA: TGTGCCAGCAGCCGGGAAGAACGTGGCAATCAGCCCCAGCATTTT. Translation gives CASSREERGNQPQHF.

The genes are TRBV4-3 and TRBJ2-1, with TRBD2 identical over 12 bases. V gave up 0 bases and J gave up 8 bases; unmatched junction bases: 5. The CDR3 totals 16 residues. Germline V gene data show CDR1 as LGHNA and CDR2 as YSLEER. This CDR3 reads CASSQETLAGGYEQFF. For the CDR3, the DNA is TGCGCCAGCAGCCAAGAGACGCTAGCGGGGGGGTATGAGCAGTTCTTC.

The chain recombines TRBV7-9 with TRBJ2-5; TRBD2 aligns across 9 bases. The CDR3 is made up of 15 amino acids. Trimming removed 1 base from V and 4 bases from J; junction bases left unmatched: 4. CDR1 and CDR2 (germline): SEHNR, FQNEAQ (reference sequence). CDR3 in DNA: TGTGCCAGCAGCTTAGGACTAGCGGTCGCAGAGACCCAGTACTTC. Residues: CASSLGLAVAETQYF.

The chain couples TRBV27 to TRBJ1-1, with 7 bases lining up with TRBD1. J was trimmed by 4 bases and V by 3 bases; bases with no gene match: 5. This CDR3 contains 14 residues. CDR1 MNHEY and CDR2 SMNVEV come from the germline V gene (reference sequence). CDR3 nucleotides: TGTGCCAGCAGTTTGGACAGGTATGTCACTGAAGCTTTCTTT. This encodes CASSLDRYVTEAFF.

The genes are TRBV7-8 and TRBJ1-1; D is ambiguous. V lost 3 bases, J lost 7 bases, and 12 bases lay in between. Germline V lookup: CDR1 SGHVS, CDR2 FQNEAQ. CDR3 length: 13 residues. CDR3 amino acids: CASSFYKRDEAFF. CDR3 sequence (DNA): TGTGCCAGCAGCTTTTATAAAAGAGATGAAGCTTTCTTT.

J is TRBJ1-2 and V is TRBV7-2; 9 bases are shared with TRBD1. Germline lookup yields CDR1 SGHTA and CDR2 FQGNSA. The CDR3 has 16 residues. Unmatched junction bases numbered 7, after V lost 1 base and J lost 4 bases. CDR3 sequence: CASSLVPSTGGYGYTF. The CDR3 nucleotides are TGTGCCAGCAGCTTAGTCCCATCGACAGGGGGCTATGGCTACACCTTC.

The chain carries TRBV3-1 (or the pseudogene TRBV3-2) and TRBJ2-1; 11 bases are a match to TRBD2. The V and J ends lost 1 base and 4 bases, in that order; junction bases with no gene match: 6. The CDR3 totals 17 residues. The V gene's germline CDR1 is LGHDT and CDR2 YNNKEL (reference sequence). The CDR3 region is CASSQAGSGGAYNEQFF. The CDR3 nucleotides are TGTGCCAGCAGCCAAGCGGGTAGCGGGGGGGCTTACAATGAGCAGTTCTTC.

This clone was found a few times. The rearrangement links TRBV7-2 to TRBJ1-2; TRBD1 matches 7 bases. Germline assignment: CDR1 SGHTA and CDR2 FQGNSA. The V segment lost 4 bases and the J segment 0 bases; nucleotides outside the gene matches: 8. This CDR3 has 16 residues. Here the CDR3 reads CASSSPGQLANYGYTF. CDR3 DNA sequence: TGTGCCAGCAGCTCACCGGGACAGTTAGCTAACTATGGCTACACCTTC.

The chain carries TRBV7-9 and TRBJ1-2, with D tentatively TRBD1 (5 bases). The CDR3 spans 12 residues. Germline V CDR1 and CDR2: SEHNR, FQNEAQ (reference sequence). Trimming pared 9 bases from V and 2 bases from J, leaving 10 bases between. The CDR3 DNA is TGTGCCAGTGTGGAGGGGAACTATGGCTACACCTTC. Translation: CASVEGNYGYTF.

J is TRBJ2-7 and V is TRBV4-3; D perhaps matches TRBD1 (5 bases). The V end lost 1 base, the J end lost 6 bases, and 19 bases lay between the germline ends. The CDR3 consists of 16 residues. CDR1 LGHNA and CDR2 YSLEER come from the germline V gene. CDR3 sequence reads: CASSQGGGRVIGEQYF. CDR3 coding DNA: TGCGCCAGCAGCCAAGGAGGCGGCAGGGTGATTGGCGAGCAGTACTTC.